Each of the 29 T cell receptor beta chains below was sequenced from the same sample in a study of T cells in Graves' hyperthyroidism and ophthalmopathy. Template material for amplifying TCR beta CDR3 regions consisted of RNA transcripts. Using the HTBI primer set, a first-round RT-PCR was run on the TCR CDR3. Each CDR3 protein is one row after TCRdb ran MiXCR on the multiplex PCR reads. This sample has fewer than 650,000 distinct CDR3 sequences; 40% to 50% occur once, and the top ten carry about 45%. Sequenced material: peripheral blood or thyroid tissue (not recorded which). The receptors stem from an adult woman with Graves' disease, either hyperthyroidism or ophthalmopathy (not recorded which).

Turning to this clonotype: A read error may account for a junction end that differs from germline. Here the CDR3 reads CASSLLRSRQETQYF. CDR3 DNA sequence: TGTGCCAGCAGCTTGCTGAGATCGAGGCAAGAGACCCAGTACTTC. The chain couples TRBV5-1 to TRBJ2-5; no clear D gene. This CDR3 spans 15 amino acids. Per the germline V gene, CDR1 is SGHRS and CDR2 is YFSETQ.

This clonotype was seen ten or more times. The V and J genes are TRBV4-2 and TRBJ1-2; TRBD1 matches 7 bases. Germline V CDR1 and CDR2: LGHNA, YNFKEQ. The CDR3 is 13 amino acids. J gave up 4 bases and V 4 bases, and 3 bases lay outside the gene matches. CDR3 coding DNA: TGTGCCAGCAGCCCTGACAGGGCCTATGGCTACACCTTC. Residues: CASSPDRAYGYTF.

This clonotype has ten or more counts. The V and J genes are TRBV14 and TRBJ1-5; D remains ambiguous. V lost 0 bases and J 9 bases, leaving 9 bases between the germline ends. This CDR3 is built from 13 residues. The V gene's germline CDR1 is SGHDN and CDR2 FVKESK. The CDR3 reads CASSQEGGGPQHF. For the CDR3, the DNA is TGTGCCAGCAGCCAAGAAGGCGGAGGGCCCCAGCATTTT.

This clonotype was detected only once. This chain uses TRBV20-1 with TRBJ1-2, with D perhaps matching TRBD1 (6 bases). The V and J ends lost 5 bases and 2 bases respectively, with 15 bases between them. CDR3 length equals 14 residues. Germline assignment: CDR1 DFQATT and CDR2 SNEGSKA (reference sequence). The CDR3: CSAVQGILNYGYTF. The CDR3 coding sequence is TGCAGTGCTGTACAGGGTATCCTCAACTATGGCTACACCTTC.

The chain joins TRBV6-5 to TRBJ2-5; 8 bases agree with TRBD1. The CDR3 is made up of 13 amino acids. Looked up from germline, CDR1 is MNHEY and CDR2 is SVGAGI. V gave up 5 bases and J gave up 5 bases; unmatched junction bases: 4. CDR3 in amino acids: CASSQGAVETQYF. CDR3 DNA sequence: TGTGCCAGCAGTCAGGGGGCCGTGGAGACCCAGTACTTC.

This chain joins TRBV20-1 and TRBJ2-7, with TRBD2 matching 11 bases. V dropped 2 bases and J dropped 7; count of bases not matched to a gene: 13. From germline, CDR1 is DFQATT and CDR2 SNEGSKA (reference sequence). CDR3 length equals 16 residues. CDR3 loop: CSARSPGTSGSGEQYF. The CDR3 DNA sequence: TGCAGTGCTAGATCACCCGGGACTAGCGGTTCGGGTGAGCAGTACTTC.

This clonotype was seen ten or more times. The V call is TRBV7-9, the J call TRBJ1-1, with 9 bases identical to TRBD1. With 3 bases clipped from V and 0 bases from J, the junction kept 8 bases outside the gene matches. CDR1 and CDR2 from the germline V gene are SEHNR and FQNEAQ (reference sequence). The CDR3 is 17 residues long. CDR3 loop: CASSFVPGQGMNTEAFF. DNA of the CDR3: TGTGCCAGCAGCTTCGTCCCGGGACAGGGAATGAACACTGAAGCTTTCTTT.

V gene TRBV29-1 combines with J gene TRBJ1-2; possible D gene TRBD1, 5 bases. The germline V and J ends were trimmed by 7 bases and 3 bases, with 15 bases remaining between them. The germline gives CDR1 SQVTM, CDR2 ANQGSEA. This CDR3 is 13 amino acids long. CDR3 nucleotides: TGCAGCGCTTCCTTGGGGGAAGACTATGGCTACACCTTC. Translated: CSASLGEDYGYTF.

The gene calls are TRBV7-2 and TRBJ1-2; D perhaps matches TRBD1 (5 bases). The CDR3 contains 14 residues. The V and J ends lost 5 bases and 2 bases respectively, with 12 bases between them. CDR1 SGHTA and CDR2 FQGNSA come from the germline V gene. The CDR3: CASSKSRDNYGYTF. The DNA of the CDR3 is TGTGCCAGCAGCAAGAGCCGGGACAACTATGGCTACACCTTC.

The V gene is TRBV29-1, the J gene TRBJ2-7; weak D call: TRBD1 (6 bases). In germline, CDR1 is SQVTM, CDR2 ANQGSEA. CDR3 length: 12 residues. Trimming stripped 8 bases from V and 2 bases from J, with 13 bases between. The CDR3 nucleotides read TGCAGCTTGCAGGGGACAACCTACGAGCAGTACTTC. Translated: CSLQGTTYEQYF.

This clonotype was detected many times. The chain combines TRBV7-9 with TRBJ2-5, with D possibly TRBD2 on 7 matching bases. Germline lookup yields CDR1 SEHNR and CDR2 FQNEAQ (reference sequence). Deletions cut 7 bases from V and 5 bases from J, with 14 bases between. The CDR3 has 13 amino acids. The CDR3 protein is CASTHREGETQYF. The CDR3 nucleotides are TGTGCCAGCACCCACAGGGAGGGGGAGACCCAGTACTTC.

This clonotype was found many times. In DNA, the CDR3 is TGTGCCAGCAGTTTGGAGTGGGGCAATCAGCCCCAGCATTTT. It specifies CASSLEWGNQPQHF. This chain connects TRBV12-3 or TRBV12-4 to TRBJ1-5; D is uncertain. The V and J ends lost 3 bases and 2 bases respectively, with 8 bases between them. This CDR3 is built from 14 residues.

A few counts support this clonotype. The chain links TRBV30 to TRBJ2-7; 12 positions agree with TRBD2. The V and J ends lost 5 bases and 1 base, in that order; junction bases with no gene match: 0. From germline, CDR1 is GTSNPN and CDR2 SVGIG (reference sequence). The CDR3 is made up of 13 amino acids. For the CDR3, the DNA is TGTGCCTGGGGACTAGCGGGATCCTACGAGCAGTACTTC. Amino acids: CAWGLAGSYEQYF.

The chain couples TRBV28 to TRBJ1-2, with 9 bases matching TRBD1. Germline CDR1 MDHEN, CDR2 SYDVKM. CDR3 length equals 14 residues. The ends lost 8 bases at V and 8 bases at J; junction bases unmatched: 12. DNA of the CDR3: TGTGCCAGCGTTGAAACAGGGGGCGCGGGAGGCTACACCTTC. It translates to CASVETGGAGGYTF.

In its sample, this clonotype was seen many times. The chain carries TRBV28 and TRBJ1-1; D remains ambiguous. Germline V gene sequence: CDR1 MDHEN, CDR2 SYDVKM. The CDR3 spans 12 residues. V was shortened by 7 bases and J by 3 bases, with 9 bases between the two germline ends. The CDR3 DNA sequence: TGTGCCAGCAAAGGGCATTACACTGAAGCTTTCTTT. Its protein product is CASKGHYTEAFF.

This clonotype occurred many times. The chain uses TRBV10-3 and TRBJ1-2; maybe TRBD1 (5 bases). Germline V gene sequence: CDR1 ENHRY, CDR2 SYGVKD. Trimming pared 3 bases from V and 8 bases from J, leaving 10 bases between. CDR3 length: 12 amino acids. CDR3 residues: CAISDVGDGYTF. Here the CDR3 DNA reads TGTGCCATCAGTGATGTTGGGGACGGCTACACCTTC.

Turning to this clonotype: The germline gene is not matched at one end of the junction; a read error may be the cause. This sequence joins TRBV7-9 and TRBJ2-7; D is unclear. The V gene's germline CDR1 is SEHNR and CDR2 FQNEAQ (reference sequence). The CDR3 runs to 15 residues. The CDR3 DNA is TGTGCCAGCAGCCAACGACGTGGCCACTCCAACGAGCAGTACTTC. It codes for CASSQRRGHSNEQYF.

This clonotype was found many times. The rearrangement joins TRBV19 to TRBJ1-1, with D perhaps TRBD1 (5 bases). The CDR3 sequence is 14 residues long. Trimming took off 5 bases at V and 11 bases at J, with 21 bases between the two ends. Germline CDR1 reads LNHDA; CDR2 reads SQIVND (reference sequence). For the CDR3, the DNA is TGTGCCAGTAGTGGGTTCCTCGCGGGGACGAATGCTTTCTTT. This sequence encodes CASSGFLAGTNAFF.

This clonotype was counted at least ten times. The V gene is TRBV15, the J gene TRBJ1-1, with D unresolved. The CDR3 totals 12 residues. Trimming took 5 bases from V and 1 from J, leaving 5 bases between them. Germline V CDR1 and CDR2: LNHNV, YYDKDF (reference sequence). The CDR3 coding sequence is TGTGCCACCAGCGAAGGGAACACTGAAGCTTTCTTT. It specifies CATSEGNTEAFF. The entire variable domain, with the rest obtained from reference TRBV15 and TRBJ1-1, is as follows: DAMVIQNPRYQVTQFGKPVTLSCSQTLNHNVMYWYQQKSSQAPKLLFHYYDKDFNNEADTPDNFQSRRPNTSFCFLDIRSPGLGDTAMYLCATSEGNTEAFFGQGTRLTVV.

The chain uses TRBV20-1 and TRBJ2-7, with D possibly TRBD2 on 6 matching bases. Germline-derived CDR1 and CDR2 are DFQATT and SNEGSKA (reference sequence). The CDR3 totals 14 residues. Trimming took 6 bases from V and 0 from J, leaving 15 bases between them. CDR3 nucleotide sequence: TGCAGTGCCGGGGGACCGAAGCACTCCTACGAGCAGTACTTC. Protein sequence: CSAGGPKHSYEQYF.

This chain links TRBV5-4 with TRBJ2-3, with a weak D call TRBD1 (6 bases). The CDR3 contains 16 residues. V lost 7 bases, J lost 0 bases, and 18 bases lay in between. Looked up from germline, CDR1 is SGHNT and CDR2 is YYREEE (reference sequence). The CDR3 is CASDIETGASTDTQYF. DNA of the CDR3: TGTGCCAGCGATATCGAGACAGGTGCTAGCACAGATACGCAGTATTTT.

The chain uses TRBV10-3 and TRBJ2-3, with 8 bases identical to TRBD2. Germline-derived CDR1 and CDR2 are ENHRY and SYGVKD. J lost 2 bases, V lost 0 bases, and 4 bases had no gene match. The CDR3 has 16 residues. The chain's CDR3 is CAISESTGGNTDTQYF. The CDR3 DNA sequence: TGTGCCATCAGTGAGTCAACGGGAGGGAACACAGATACGCAGTATTTT.

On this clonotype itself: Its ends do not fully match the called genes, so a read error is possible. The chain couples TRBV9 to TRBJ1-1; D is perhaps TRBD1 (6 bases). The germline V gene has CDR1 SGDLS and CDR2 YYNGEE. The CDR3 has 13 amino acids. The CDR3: CASRIGGGTGAFF. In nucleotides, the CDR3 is TGTGCCAGCAGGATAGGGGGTGGAACTGGAGCTTTCTTT.

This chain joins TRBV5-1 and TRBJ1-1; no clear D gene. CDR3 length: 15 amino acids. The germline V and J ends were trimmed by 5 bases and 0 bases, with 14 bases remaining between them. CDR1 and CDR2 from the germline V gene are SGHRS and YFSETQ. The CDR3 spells CASRPTPNMNTEAFF. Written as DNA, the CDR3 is TGCGCCAGCAGACCGACACCGAACATGAACACTGAAGCTTTCTTT.

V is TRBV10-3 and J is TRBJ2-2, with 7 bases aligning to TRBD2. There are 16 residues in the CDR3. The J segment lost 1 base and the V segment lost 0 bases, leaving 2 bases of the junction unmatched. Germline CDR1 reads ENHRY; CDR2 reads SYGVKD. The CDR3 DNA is TGTGCCATCAGTGAGTCAGCGGGATGGAACACCGGGGAGCTGTTTTTT. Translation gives CAISESAGWNTGELFF.

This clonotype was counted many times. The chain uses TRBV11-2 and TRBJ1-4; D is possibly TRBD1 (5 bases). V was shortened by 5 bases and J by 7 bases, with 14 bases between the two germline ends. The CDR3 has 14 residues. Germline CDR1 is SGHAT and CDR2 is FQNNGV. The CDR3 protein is CASSPGGRAEKLFF. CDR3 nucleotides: TGTGCCAGCAGCCCGGGGGGACGTGCTGAAAAACTGTTTTTT.

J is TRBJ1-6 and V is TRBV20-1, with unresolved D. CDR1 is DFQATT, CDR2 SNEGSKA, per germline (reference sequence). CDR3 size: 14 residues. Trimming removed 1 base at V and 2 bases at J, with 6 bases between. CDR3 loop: CSARAQTYNSPLHF. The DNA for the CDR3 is TGCAGTGCTAGAGCGCAGACCTATAATTCACCCCTCCACTTT.

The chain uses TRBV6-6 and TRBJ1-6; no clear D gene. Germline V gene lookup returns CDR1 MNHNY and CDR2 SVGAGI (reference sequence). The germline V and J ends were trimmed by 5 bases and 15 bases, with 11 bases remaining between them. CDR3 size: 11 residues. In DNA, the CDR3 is TGTGCCAGCAGTGAGTGGCCCTACCTCCACTTT. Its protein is CASSEWPYLHF.

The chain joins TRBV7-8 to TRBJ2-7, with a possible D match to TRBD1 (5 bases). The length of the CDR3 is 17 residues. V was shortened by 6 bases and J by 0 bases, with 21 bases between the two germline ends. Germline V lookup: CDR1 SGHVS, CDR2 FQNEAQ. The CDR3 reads CASSYLGDKGLSYEQYF. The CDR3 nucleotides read TGTGCCAGCAGTTACCTTGGCGACAAGGGGCTCTCCTACGAGCAGTACTTC.